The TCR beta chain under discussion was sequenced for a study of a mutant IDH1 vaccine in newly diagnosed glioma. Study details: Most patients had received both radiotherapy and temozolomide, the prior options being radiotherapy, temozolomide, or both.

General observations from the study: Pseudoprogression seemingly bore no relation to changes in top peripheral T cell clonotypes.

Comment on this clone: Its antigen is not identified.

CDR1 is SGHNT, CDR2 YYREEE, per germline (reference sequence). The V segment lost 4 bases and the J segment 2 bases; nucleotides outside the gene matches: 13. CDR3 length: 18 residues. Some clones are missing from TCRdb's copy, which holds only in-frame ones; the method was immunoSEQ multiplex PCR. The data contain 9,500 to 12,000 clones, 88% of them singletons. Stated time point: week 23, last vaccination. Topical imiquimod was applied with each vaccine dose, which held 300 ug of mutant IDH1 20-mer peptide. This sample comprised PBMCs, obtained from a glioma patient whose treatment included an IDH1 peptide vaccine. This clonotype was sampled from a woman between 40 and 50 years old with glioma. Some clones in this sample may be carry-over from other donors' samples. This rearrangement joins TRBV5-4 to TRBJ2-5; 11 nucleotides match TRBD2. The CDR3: CASSRGLAGWGAQETQYF. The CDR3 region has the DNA TGTGCCAGCAGCCGCGGACTAGCGGGTTGGGGAGCTCAAGAGACCCAGTACTTC.